A selection of T cell receptor beta chains follows, all from one sample in a study of human T cells and chemical hapten exposure. MiXCR was run by TCRdb on the RACE reads, yielding one entry per CDR3 protein. This table holds around 300,000 distinct CDR3 sequences, about 5.4% found once. Sequencing was performed on whole blood, taken in connection with sensitization to the hapten diphenylcyclopropenone (DPC). The receptors here all came from a woman in her late teens or twenties with alopecia areata. Some clones in this sample may be carry-over from other donors' samples. CDR3s include the opening cysteine and the closing phenylalanine or tryptophan. The D gene is left open where the match is weak. Clone size appears in some rows only: once, few, many, or a class for an expanded clone.

j_call | d_call | clone_size | v_call | cdr3_aa | cdr3_nt
TRBJ1-1 | TRBD1 | - | TRBV6-6 | CASSNRDRATEAFF | TGTGCCAGCAGTAACCGGGACAGGGCCACTGAAGCTTTCTTT
TRBJ2-2 | - | many | TRBV2 | CASKEGILGNTGELFF | TGTGCCAGCAAGGAAGGTATTCTGGGAAACACCGGGGAGCTGTTTTTT
TRBJ2-1 | TRBD2 | - | TRBV4-2 | CASSQDVLAGGSEQFF | TGTGCCAGCAGCCAAGATGTGCTAGCGGGGGGGTCTGAGCAGTTCTTC
TRBJ2-3 | - | many | TRBV6-6 | CATRPGREKTTDTQYF | TGTGCCACCCGCCCGGGACGAGAAAAAACTACAGATACGCAGTATTTT
TRBJ2-1 | - | - | TRBV2 | CASSADENYNEQFF | TGTGCCAGCAGTGCAGACGAAAACTACAATGAGCAGTTCTTC
TRBJ2-6 | - | few | TRBV5-6 | CASSWGAGAGANVLTF | TGTGCCAGCAGCTGGGGGGCAGGGGCCGGGGCCAACGTCCTGACTTTC
TRBJ2-3 | TRBD2 | few | TRBV27 | CASSLGLAGGPSRTDTQYF | TGTGCCAGCAGTTTAGGGCTAGCGGGGGGGCCGTCGCGCACAGATACGCAGTATTTT
TRBJ2-6 | TRBD1 | few | TRBV27 | CASSFVGQGAAGANVLTF | TGTGCCAGCAGTTTTGTGGGACAGGGGGCGGCTGGGGCCAACGTCCTGACTTTC
TRBJ1-1 | - | - | TRBV20-1 | CSARSYAEAFF | TGCAGTGCTAGGTCATACGCTGAAGCTTTCTTT
TRBJ1-2 | - | many | TRBV3-1 | CASSLSIVRSNYGYTF | TGTGCCAGCAGCCTGAGCATCGTCAGGAGTAACTATGGCTACACCTTC
TRBJ1-6 | TRBD1 | - | TRBV11-1 | CASSLGTGGAATIYNSPLHF | TGTGCCAGCAGCTTAGGTACAGGGGGCGCGGCAACTATCTATAATTCACCCCTCCACTTT
TRBJ1-6 | - | many | TRBV6-5 | CASMRAANSPLHF | TGTGCCAGCATGCGGGCAGCTAATTCACCCCTCCACTTT
TRBJ2-1 | TRBD2 | - | TRBV20-1 | CSARDRGRGVNEQFF | TGCAGTGCTAGAGACCGCGGTCGGGGGGTCAATGAGCAGTTCTTC
TRBJ2-2 | - | many | TRBV6-2/TRBV6-3 | CASRITENTGELFF | TGTGCCAGCAGGATAACAGAGAACACCGGGGAGCTGTTTTTT
TRBJ1-5 | - | many | TRBV6-2/TRBV6-3 | CASSTHQRNQPQHF | TGTGCCAGCAGTACCCATCAGCGCAATCAGCCCCAGCATTTT
TRBJ2-3 | TRBD2 | few | TRBV18 | CASSPSLADLDTQYF | TGTGCCAGCTCACCAAGCCTAGCGGACCTGGATACGCAGTATTTT
TRBJ1-2 | - | - | TRBV9 | CASSVGRGANYGYTF | TGTGCCAGCAGCGTAGGTAGGGGAGCTAACTATGGCTACACCTTC
TRBJ2-7 | - | - | TRBV11-2 | CASSSLRRGSGEQYF | TGTGCCAGCAGCTCCCTGAGGAGGGGCAGCGGCGAGCAGTACTTC
TRBJ1-1 | - | many | TRBV4-2 | CASSQEQAETEAFF | TGTGCCAGCAGCCAAGAACAGGCCGAGACTGAAGCTTTCTTT
TRBJ1-2 | TRBD1 | few | TRBV2 | CASRGTGDFGYGYTF | TGTGCCAGCCGAGGGACAGGGGATTTCGGCTATGGCTACACCTTC
TRBJ1-2 | TRBD1 | many | TRBV12-3/TRBV12-4 | CATTGEGGYTF | TGTGCCACTACAGGGGAGGGTGGCTACACCTTC
TRBJ1-1 | - | few | TRBV7-9 | CASSLGSTTEAFF | TGTGCCAGCAGCTTAGGGTCTACCACTGAAGCTTTCTTT
TRBJ1-1 | - | - | TRBV20-1 | CSAIVHYLSNTEAFF | TGCAGTGCTATCGTTCATTACCTCTCGAACACTGAAGCTTTCTTT
TRBJ1-3 | - | - | TRBV6-5 | CASSIRTGVGNTIYF | TGTGCCAGCAGTATCCGGACGGGTGTGGGAAACACCATATATTTT
TRBJ2-5 | - | - | TRBV5-1 | CASSLEGARETQYF | TGCGCCAGCAGCTTGGAAGGGGCCCGGGAGACCCAGTACTTC
TRBJ2-3 | - | - | TRBV6-5 | CASSYDEDSTDTQYF | TGTGCCAGCAGTTACGATGAGGATAGCACAGATACGCAGTATTTT
TRBJ1-6 | - | - | TRBV20-1 | CSARGGGSSYNSPLHF | TGCAGTGCTAGAGGTGGGGGGAGCTCCTATAATTCACCCCTCCACTTT
TRBJ1-3 | - | few | TRBV4-3 | CASSQGVSGSSSGNTIYF | TGCGCCAGCAGCCAAGGAGTCAGTGGGAGCTCCTCTGGAAACACCATATATTTT
TRBJ1-4 | TRBD1 | few | TRBV6-1 | CASWIGQGSEKLFF | TGTGCCAGCTGGATCGGACAGGGGAGCGAAAAACTGTTTTTT
TRBJ2-3 | - | many | TRBV24-1 | CATSGEFTDTQYF | TGTGCCACCAGTGGTGAGTTCACAGATACGCAGTATTTT
TRBJ2-7 | - | few | TRBV5-1 | CASSPDTYEQYF | TGCGCCAGCAGTCCCGACACATACGAGCAGTACTTC
TRBJ1-1 | TRBD1 | many | TRBV6-5 | CASSYRQGYTEAFF | TGTGCCAGCAGTTACCGACAGGGGTACACTGAAGCTTTCTTT
TRBJ1-5 | - | many | TRBV6-2/TRBV6-3 | CASSPGRSNQPQHF | TGTGCCAGCAGCCCTGGAAGAAGCAATCAGCCCCAGCATTTT
TRBJ2-2 | - | - | TRBV3-1 | CASSHLSGLPIPNTGELFF | TGTGCCAGCAGCCACCTATCGGGACTCCCAATCCCCAACACCGGGGAGCTGTTTTTT
TRBJ1-6 | - | few | TRBV6-1 | CASSEFGNSPLHF | TGTGCCAGCAGTGAATTTGGTAATTCACCCCTCCACTTT
TRBJ1-1 | - | many | TRBV7-9 | CASVQSPSEAFF | TGTGCCAGCGTACAGTCGCCCTCCGAAGCTTTCTTT
TRBJ2-5 | - | - | TRBV7-2 | CASSSTTETQYF | TGTGCCAGCAGCTCGACCACGGAGACCCAGTACTTC
TRBJ2-7 | - | many | TRBV20-1 | CSAPEAESYEQYF | TGCAGTGCTCCGGAGGCGGAGTCCTACGAGCAGTACTTC
TRBJ1-2 | TRBD1 | - | TRBV29-1 | CSVEDLGQGGYGYTF | TGCAGCGTTGAAGATCTAGGGCAGGGGGGATATGGCTACACCTTC
TRBJ1-6 | - | few | TRBV6-2/TRBV6-3 | CASSPSRGLRQNSPLHF | TGTGCCAGCAGTCCAAGCAGGGGCCTCCGACAGAATTCACCCCTCCACTTT
TRBJ2-1 | TRBD2 | few | TRBV2 | CASAPRRGGDEQFF | TGTGCCAGCGCCCCCCGGCGGGGGGGTGATGAGCAGTTCTTC
TRBJ2-3 | TRBD1 | few | TRBV10-3 | CAISWGQEDTDTQYF | TGTGCCATCAGTTGGGGACAGGAAGACACAGATACGCAGTATTTT
TRBJ1-6 | TRBD1 | few | TRBV6-1 | CASSPMGQGRSPLHF | TGTGCCAGCAGCCCCATGGGACAGGGGAGGTCACCCCTCCACTTT
TRBJ1-1 | TRBD1 | few | TRBV20-1 | CSAPRTGYTEAFF | TGCAGTGCCCCCCGGACAGGGTATACTGAAGCTTTCTTT
TRBJ1-5 | - | many | TRBV2 | CASSVREQPQHF | TGTGCCAGCAGTGTGAGGGAACAGCCCCAGCATTTT